This T cell receptor beta chain was recovered during a study of blood T cell repertoires in COVID-19. Whole-study context: Samples taken during acute and convalescent COVID-19 were collected in the United States, Italy and Spain. PBMCs, B-cell-depleted T cells, or T cells provided the cDNA or gDNA that made up the material.

Source study methods: Nucleated cell counts were estimated from reference gene primer amplification. Repertoires were generated with immunoSEQ multiplex PCR, while TCRdb's copy carries only in-frame clones and drops some. D and trimming come from the DNA, and the V and J calls and clone size come from that table. The sample records 95,000 to 100,000 clones, about 90% being singletons. The germline CDR1 and CDR2 sequences are SGHRS and YFSETQ. Trimming pared 4 bases from V and 2 bases from J, leaving 12 bases between. CDR3 length: 14 amino acids. The receptor was isolated from a man between 50 and 59 years old with acute or convalescent COVID-19. Sequences were obtained from peripheral blood. The chain is built from TRBV5-1 and TRBJ1-1; D gene uncertain. In DNA form, the CDR3 reads TGCGCCAGCAGCCCCACCGGTCTAAACACTGAAGCTTTCTTT. Its protein is CASSPTGLNTEAFF.